These 5 T cell receptor beta chains were sequenced from one sample in a study of CDR3 diversity in severe acne (dated by TCRdb to about 2019). Library method: PCR. Reads for this sample came from an Illumina HiSeq 2000. TCRdb ran its own pipeline on the public reads, namely fastp trimming at Q25 and MiXCR clone calling, and kept in-frame beta chains. Every entry covers one CDR3 protein and lists the most common genes and DNA from its rows. The sample table holds about 85,000 distinct CDR3 sequences, of which 48% were seen once. Of the sample, over 9% is held by the ten largest clones. The source material was blood. The receptors were gathered from a male donor in good health, serving as a control.

At least ten counts were recorded for this clonotype. The V and J genes are TRBV19 and TRBJ2-5, with TRBD1 identical over 8 bases. Germline V CDR1 and CDR2: LNHDA, SQIVND (reference sequence). Unmatched junction bases numbered 11, after V lost 6 bases and J lost 5 bases. This CDR3 is built from 15 residues. The CDR3 DNA sequence: TGTGCCAGTAGGAACACCCAGGGGGCAGGGGAGACCCAGTACTTC. Its translation is CASRNTQGAGETQYF.

This clonotype was observed a handful of times. V and J are TRBV7-9 and TRBJ2-3, with a weak D call TRBD2 (5 bases). CDR1 SEHNR and CDR2 FQNEAQ come from the germline V gene (reference sequence). Deletions cut 0 bases from V and 1 base from J, with 11 bases between. This CDR3 is built from 16 residues. CDR3 coding DNA: TGTGCCAGCAGCTTAGCGGCCGGGAAAGGCACAGATACGCAGTATTTT. Its protein product is CASSLAAGKGTDTQYF.

The chain carries TRBV29-1 and TRBJ2-3; no clear D gene. Deletions cut 3 bases from V and 6 bases from J, with 4 bases between. Germline V gene sequence: CDR1 SQVTM, CDR2 ANQGSEA. The CDR3 totals 10 residues. The CDR3 nucleotides read TGCAGCGTTGAGTTGGATACGCAGTATTTT. Amino acids: CSVELDTQYF.

The rearrangement links TRBV6-5 to TRBJ2-2; D unresolved. The CDR3 spans 14 residues. Per germline, CDR1 MNHEY and CDR2 SVGAGI. V lost 3 bases and J lost 1, with 6 bases in between. The CDR3 is CASSYSGNTGELFF. The DNA of the CDR3 is TGTGCCAGCAGTTATTCCGGGAACACCGGGGAGCTGTTTTTT.

The J gene is TRBJ2-1, the V gene TRBV6-1; 16 positions match TRBD2. This CDR3 is built from 15 residues. Germline values: CDR1 MNHNS, CDR2 SASEGT. The V segment lost 8 bases and the J segment 9 bases; nucleotides outside the gene matches: 7. In nucleotides, the CDR3 is TGTGCCAGCCAATTCGGGACTAGCGGGAGGGGTGAGCAGTTCTTC. Amino acid sequence: CASQFGTSGRGEQFF.